The 27 T cell receptor beta chains listed next were all sequenced from one sample in a study of cytomegalovirus exposure and HLA in healthy donors. The study ran its PCR with 60 Vbeta and 13 Jbeta primers. The assay was immunoSEQ multiplex PCR, and TCRdb's table has in-frame clones only and misses some. The sample includes about 120,000 clones, over 60% of them seen just once. The sample taken for sequencing was PBMCs. The receptors come from a female donor in good health and CMV-seronegative.

The chain couples TRBV5-1 to TRBJ1-4; tentatively, D is TRBD1 (5 bases). The CDR3 runs 14 residues. Trimming shortened V by 0 bases and J by 8 bases, and 11 bases separated the two germline ends. The V gene's germline CDR1 is SGHRS and CDR2 YFSETQ. The CDR3 DNA sequence: TGCGCCAGCAGCTTGGCGACAGTAGGAGAAAAACTGTTTTTT. Amino acid sequence: CASSLATVGEKLFF. Full variable domain (rest looked up from reference TRBV5-1 and TRBJ1-4): KAGVTQTPRYLIKTRGQQVTLSCSPISGHRSVSWYQQTPGQGLQFLFEYFSETQRNKGNFPGRFSGRQFSNSRSEMNVSTLELGDSALYLCASSLATVGEKLFFGSGTQLSVL.

The chain is built from TRBV5-1 and TRBJ1-2; TRBD1 matches 10 bases. V lost 4 bases, J lost 3 bases, and 24 bases stayed unmatched. Looked up from germline, CDR1 is SGHRS and CDR2 is YFSETQ. CDR3 size: 21 residues. In DNA, the CDR3 is TGCGCCAGCAGCCCGGGACAGGGGCCACGGCTGAGCCCAAGGGGTGACTATGGCTACACCTTC. Amino acids: CASSPGQGPRLSPRGDYGYTF.

V is TRBV2 and J is TRBJ2-3; TRBD1 agrees at 12 bases. V trimming: 1 base; J trimming: 0 bases; junction bases outside the gene matches: 14. The germline V gene has CDR1 SNHLY and CDR2 FYNNEI. The CDR3 is 21 residues long. CDR3 protein: CASSEVVLGQGAWGSTDTQYF. The DNA for the CDR3 is TGTGCCAGCAGTGAAGTGGTTTTGGGACAGGGGGCGTGGGGTAGCACAGATACGCAGTATTTT.

This clone was observed a few times. The chain links TRBV7-9 to TRBJ2-7; 8 nucleotides match TRBD1. The CDR3 is 15 amino acids. V gave up 5 bases and J gave up 3 bases; unmatched junction bases: 9. Germline lookup yields CDR1 SEHNR and CDR2 FQNEAQ (reference sequence). Written as DNA, the CDR3 is TGTGCCAGCAGCCCCTCCGGACAGGGTATCTACGAGCAGTACTTC. Amino acid sequence: CASSPSGQGIYEQYF.

In the case of this clone: One junction end disagrees with the germline gene, perhaps due to a read error. V gene TRBV16 combines with J gene TRBJ2-4; D is perhaps TRBD1 (6 bases). In germline, CDR1 is KGHSY, CDR2 FQNENV. CDR3 size: 16 residues. The CDR3, as DNA: TGTGCCAGCAGCGAATCTCCTCGGACAGTCAAAAACATTCAGTACTTC. Protein: CASSESPRTVKNIQYF.

The rearrangement joins TRBV21-1 to TRBJ2-5; the table assigns TRBD2, which was not confirmed against the DNA. TRBV21-1 is noted as a pseudogene. The CDR3 has 17 residues. The CDR3, as DNA: TGTGCCAGCAGCAATAGTAGTCTAGCGGGGATCCAAGAGACCCAGTACTTC. Translating gives CASSNSSLAGIQETQYF.

The count of this clone is one. This chain joins TRBV7-2 and TRBJ2-5, with a tentative D call TRBD2 (6 bases). The CDR3 is 14 amino acids. Trimming cost V 5 bases and J 1 base, with 11 bases left between them. Germline V gene lookup returns CDR1 SGHTA and CDR2 FQGNSA. This CDR3 reads CASSLGTPQETQYF. The CDR3 DNA reads as TGTGCCAGCAGCCTAGGGACTCCCCAAGAGACCCAGTACTTC.

The J gene is TRBJ1-2, the V gene TRBV6-5; D is ambiguous. The CDR3 spans 14 residues. V was shortened by 2 bases and J by 6 bases, with 13 bases between the two germline ends. CDR1 and CDR2 (germline): MNHEY, SVGAGI. The CDR3 loop reads CASSYAPGLDGYTF. In DNA form, the CDR3 reads TGTGCCAGCAGTTACGCGCCGGGTCTTGATGGCTACACCTTC.

This clone showed up just a few times. The genes are TRBV29-1 and TRBJ2-7; D may be TRBD1 (5 bases). This CDR3 is 15 amino acids long. Germline loops: CDR1 SQVTM, CDR2 ANQGSEA. Trimming stripped 0 bases from V and 1 base from J, with 13 bases between. The CDR3 coding sequence is TGCAGCGTTGAAGACCCAAATGACAGTTCCTACGAGCAGTACTTC. The encoded protein is CSVEDPNDSSYEQYF.

The chain couples TRBV5-8 to TRBJ2-5; unclear D gene. Deletions cut 1 base from V and 5 bases from J, with 6 bases between. The CDR3 is 12 amino acids. Germline loops: CDR1 SGHTS, CDR2 YDEGEE. The CDR3: CASSLLQETQYF. For the CDR3, the DNA is TGTGCCAGCAGCTTGTTACAGGAGACCCAGTACTTC.

The chain combines TRBV4-1 with TRBJ2-3; TRBD2 aligns across 7 bases. After removal of 3 bases from V and 2 bases from J, the junction contained 17 bases not matched to a gene. This CDR3 is 19 amino acids long. The germline V gene encodes CDR1 MGHRA and CDR2 YSYEKL. This CDR3 reads CASSQEGYGWGGSTDTQYF. CDR3 nucleotide sequence: TGCGCCAGCAGCCAGGAGGGATATGGGTGGGGGGGATCCACAGATACGCAGTATTTT.

V and J are TRBV4-1 and TRBJ1-2; TRBD1 matches at 9 bases. The CDR3 spans 16 residues. Per the germline V gene, CDR1 is MGHRA and CDR2 is YSYEKL. The V and J ends lost 4 bases and 4 bases, in that order; junction bases with no gene match: 10. The CDR3 DNA is TGCGCCAGCAGCCCCTCTACTCCGGACAGGGGCTATGGCTACACCTTC. Translated, it gives CASSPSTPDRGYGYTF.

The chain uses TRBV4-3 and TRBJ2-7; 9 bases are a match to TRBD1. Germline CDR1 and CDR2: LGHNA and YSLEER. V trimming: 3 bases; J trimming: 0 bases; junction bases outside the gene matches: 0. This CDR3 has 14 amino acids. CDR3 sequence: CASSQGQGSYEQYF. The DNA for the CDR3 is TGCGCCAGCAGCCAGGGACAGGGCTCCTACGAGCAGTACTTC.

The chain uses TRBV18 and TRBJ2-5, with 10 bases matching TRBD2. This CDR3 spans 18 amino acids. Germline CDR1 reads KGHSH; CDR2 reads LQKENI. The junction had 15 bases not matched to a gene; V was cut back by 4 bases and J by 4 bases. The CDR3 loop reads CASSRTPQRTSGAETQYF. The CDR3 region has the DNA TGTGCCAGCTCACGTACGCCCCAACGTACTAGCGGGGCAGAGACCCAGTACTTC. The full variable domain, with the rest looked up from reference TRBV18 and TRBJ2-5, is NAGVMQNPRHLVRRRGQEARLRCSPMKGHSHVYWYRQLPEEGLKFMVYLQKENIIDESGMPKERFSAEFPKEGPSILRIQQVVRGDSAAYFCASSRTPQRTSGAETQYFGPGTRLLVL.

This clone was counted a few times. The chain employs TRBV4-3 and TRBJ1-1; 9 bases are shared with TRBD1. The CDR3 is made up of 15 amino acids. V dropped 5 bases and J dropped 11; count of bases not matched to a gene: 15. From germline, CDR1 is LGHNA and CDR2 YSLEER. In nucleotides, the CDR3 is TGCGCCAGCAGCGAAGGGACAGGGTTTAATCGGGATGCTTTCTTT. Its translation: CASSEGTGFNRDAFF.

This clone was seen a few times. The CDR3 sequence is CASMRQGYSGEVYF. The CDR3, as DNA: TGTGCCAGTATGCGACAGGGGTATTCGGGCGAAGTATATTTT. V is TRBV19 and J is TRBJ1-3; 8 bases are a match to TRBD1. The germline gives CDR1 LNHDA, CDR2 SQIVND (reference sequence). The junction had 16 bases not matched to a gene; V was cut back by 7 bases and J by 14 bases. The CDR3 totals 14 residues. The whole variable domain, filled in from reference TRBV19 and TRBJ1-3, reads DGGITQSPKYLFRKEGQNVTLSCEQNLNHDAMYWYRQDPGQGLRLIYYSQIVNDFQKGDIAEGYSVSREKKESFPLTVTSAQKNPTAFYLCASMRQGYSGEVYFGEGSWLTVV.

V gene TRBV27 combines with J gene TRBJ1-6; perhaps TRBD1 as D (5 bases). The CDR3 is 14 residues long. V dropped 2 bases and J dropped 7 bases, with 9 bases sitting between them. The germline V gene encodes CDR1 MNHEY and CDR2 SMNVEV (reference sequence). CDR3 in amino acids: CASSLQGPNSPLHF. Written as DNA, the CDR3 is TGTGCCAGCAGTTTACAGGGCCCAAATTCACCCCTCCACTTT.

The genes are TRBV18 and TRBJ1-1; D not resolved. Germline V gene lookup returns CDR1 KGHSH and CDR2 LQKENI. The CDR3 has 15 residues. The V gene lost 1 base and the J gene lost 1 base, with 10 bases spanning the gap. CDR3 nucleotides: TGTGCCAGCTCACCACTTCTTACAGAGAACACTGAAGCTTTCTTT. It yields the protein CASSPLLTENTEAFF.

This chain uses TRBV7-9 with TRBJ2-2, with 8 nucleotides matching TRBD2. Germline lookup yields CDR1 SEHNR and CDR2 FQNEAQ (reference sequence). The J segment lost 4 bases and the V segment lost 5 bases, leaving 15 bases of the junction unmatched. This CDR3 is built from 18 residues. CDR3 bases: TGTGCCAGCAGCCAACAACCGGGACTAGGTGAAGGCACCGGGGAGCTGTTTTTT. It yields the protein CASSQQPGLGEGTGELFF. Full variable domain (outside the CDR3, taken from reference TRBV7-9 and TRBJ2-2): DTGVSQNPRHKITKRGQNVTFRCDPISEHNRLYWYRQTLGQGPEFLTYFQNEAQLEKSRLLSDRFSAERPKGSFSTLEIQRTEQGDSAMYLCASSQQPGLGEGTGELFFGEGSRLTVL.

The CDR3 sequence is CASSDLAGDEKLFF. The CDR3 DNA is TGCGCCAGCAGTGATTTGGCAGGGGATGAAAAACTGTTTTTT. The rearrangement links TRBV10-2 to TRBJ1-4; TRBD1 is a possible D gene (6 bases). The ends were cut back, 3 bases at V and 6 bases at J, with 11 bases in the middle. Germline CDR1 is WSHSY and CDR2 is SAAADI. The CDR3 extends over 14 amino acids.

The CDR3 bases are TGTGCCAGCAGCTTAGGCGGGGCTTACACTGAAGCTTTCTTT. This translates into CASSLGGAYTEAFF. V gene TRBV7-2 combines with J gene TRBJ1-1; a possible D gene is TRBD1 (5 bases). Trimming removed 1 base from V and 3 bases from J, with 9 bases in between. Germline V lookup: CDR1 SGHTA, CDR2 FQGNSA. This CDR3 region has 14 residues.

V and J are TRBV7-2 and TRBJ2-2, with TRBD1 matching over 12 bases. J was trimmed by 7 bases and V by 4 bases; bases with no gene match: 7. The CDR3 runs 16 residues. Germline values: CDR1 SGHTA, CDR2 FQGNSA. CDR3: CASSSGTGGAGGELFF. As DNA, the CDR3 is TGTGCCAGCAGCTCCGGGACAGGGGGCGCGGGCGGGGAGCTGTTTTTT. Supplemented by reference TRBV7-2 and TRBJ2-2, the full variable domain reads GAGVSQSPSNKVTEKGKDVELRCDPISGHTALYWYRQSLGQGLEFLIYFQGNSAPDKSGLPSDRFSAERTGGSVSTLTIQRTQQEDSAVYLCASSSGTGGAGGELFFGEGSRLTVL.

This chain links TRBV7-2 with TRBJ2-2; D possibly corresponds to TRBD2 (6 bases). The V end lost 4 bases, the J end lost 4 bases, and 13 bases lay between the germline ends. The CDR3 consists of 15 residues. Germline loops: CDR1 SGHTA, CDR2 FQGNSA. The chain's CDR3 is CASSSERTITGELFF. CDR3 bases: TGTGCCAGCAGCTCAGAGAGGACTATCACCGGGGAGCTGTTTTTT.

This clone occurred a few times. The J gene is TRBJ2-1, the V gene TRBV5-1; no firm D call. There are 13 residues in the CDR3. Deletions cut 1 base from V and 8 bases from J, with 10 bases between. Germline values: CDR1 SGHRS, CDR2 YFSETQ. The CDR3 loop is CASSLMRAHEQFF. CDR3 DNA sequence: TGCGCCAGCAGCTTGATGCGTGCCCATGAGCAGTTCTTC.

The V gene is TRBV2, the J gene TRBJ1-2; 10 bases agree with TRBD1. With V trimmed by 6 bases and J by 2 bases, 6 bases remained unmatched. The germline V gene encodes CDR1 SNHLY and CDR2 FYNNEI. CDR3 length: 15 residues. CDR3 amino acids: CASSYGTGANYGYTF. The DNA of the CDR3 is TGTGCCAGCAGCTATGGGACAGGGGCGAACTATGGCTACACCTTC.

The V gene is TRBV19, the J gene TRBJ2-5; the D gene is possibly TRBD1 (5 bases). Gene TRBJ2-7 matches the end of the DNA better, so the J call may be wrong. This CDR3 comprises 13 residues. Germline-derived CDR1 and CDR2 are LNHDA and SQIVND (reference sequence). CDR3: CASSETVIYEQYF. The CDR3 coding sequence is TGTGCCAGTAGTGAGACAGTGATCTACGAGCAGTACTTC.

The table lists this clone with a count of one. This rearrangement joins TRBV7-9 to TRBJ2-1; tentative D call: TRBD1 (5 bases). The V gene lost 5 bases and the J gene lost 4 bases, with 12 bases spanning the gap. This CDR3 spans 14 amino acids. Per the germline V gene, CDR1 is SEHNR and CDR2 is FQNEAQ (reference sequence). The CDR3 DNA follows: TGTGCCAGCAGCCCAAGACAGATTTACAATGAGCAGTTCTTC. This sequence encodes CASSPRQIYNEQFF. Looking up the rest from reference TRBV7-9 and TRBJ2-1 gives the full variable domain: DTGVSQNPRHKITKRGQNVTFRCDPISEHNRLYWYRQTLGQGPEFLTYFQNEAQLEKSRLLSDRFSAERPKGSFSTLEIQRTEQGDSAMYLCASSPRQIYNEQFFGPGTRLTVL.